Each of the 14 T cell receptor beta chains below was sequenced from the same sample in a study of blood T cell repertoires in COVID-19. Here immunoSEQ multiplex PCR was the method, and the copy in TCRdb shows in-frame clones only, minus some. Of about 270,000 clones in the sample, just under 85% were seen once. The material sequenced was peripheral blood. These receptors originate from a woman aged 45 to 65 with active or convalescent COVID-19.

This chain uses TRBV5-6 with TRBJ2-5; perhaps TRBD2 as D (5 bases). In germline, CDR1 is SGHDT, CDR2 YYEEEE. CDR3 size: 13 residues. Trimming removed 4 bases at V and 11 bases at J, with 18 bases between. CDR3 sequence reads: CASSQIEGLTQYF. CDR3 DNA sequence: TGTGCCAGCAGCCAGATAGAGGGCCTTACTCAGTACTTC.

The chain recombines TRBV28 with TRBJ2-2; 8 nucleotides align to TRBD1. The CDR3 totals 15 residues. The junction had 5 bases not matched to a gene; V was cut back by 6 bases and J by 2 bases. CDR1 MDHEN and CDR2 SYDVKM come from the germline V gene. The CDR3 loop is CASSSTGENTGELFF. The CDR3 coding sequence is TGTGCCAGCAGCTCGACAGGGGAAAACACCGGGGAGCTGTTTTTT.

The V and J genes are TRBV28 and TRBJ2-1; TRBD2 matches 12 bases. V lost 3 bases, J lost 5 bases, and 14 bases stayed unmatched. The CDR3 has 19 residues. Germline CDR1 MDHEN, CDR2 SYDVKM. CDR3 amino acids: CASSFDRKGLAGQNNEQFF. In DNA form, the CDR3 reads TGTGCCAGCAGTTTTGACCGGAAGGGACTAGCGGGCCAGAACAATGAGCAGTTCTTC. Filled out from reference TRBV28 and TRBJ2-1, the complete variable domain reads DVKVTQSSRYLVKRTGEKVFLECVQDMDHENMFWYRQDPGLGLRLIYFSYDVKMKEKGDIPEGYSVSREKKERFSLILESASTNQTSMYLCASSFDRKGLAGQNNEQFFGPGTRLTVL.

The chain has TRBV11-2 and TRBJ2-7, with 12 bases that match TRBD2. Germline V gene sequence: CDR1 SGHAT, CDR2 FQNNGV. There are 19 residues in the CDR3. The V and J ends lost 0 bases and 2 bases, in that order; junction bases with no gene match: 11. CDR3 amino acids: CASSLEVWGLAGFTYEQYF. The DNA for the CDR3 is TGTGCCAGCAGCTTAGAGGTATGGGGACTAGCGGGCTTTACCTACGAGCAGTACTTC.

V gene TRBV2 combines with J gene TRBJ2-1, with 7 bases identical to TRBD1. From germline, CDR1 is SNHLY and CDR2 FYNNEI. This CDR3 has 15 residues. J was trimmed by 4 bases and V by 3 bases; bases with no gene match: 6. The CDR3 bases are TGTGCCAGCAGTGAGGACAGGCACTATTACAATGAGCAGTTCTTC. Translation gives CASSEDRHYYNEQFF.

The rearrangement joins TRBV3-1 (or the pseudogene TRBV3-2) to TRBJ1-1, with D possibly being TRBD1 (5 bases). V was pared by 4 bases and J by 0 bases, with 15 bases between. This CDR3 has 16 amino acids. Germline CDR1 reads LGHDT; CDR2 reads YNNKEL (reference sequence). This chain's CDR3 is CASSRGTGGMNTEAFF. CDR3 nucleotides: TGTGCCAGCAGCCGAGGGACGGGGGGAATGAACACTGAAGCTTTCTTT.

This chain links TRBV6-5 with TRBJ2-7, with TRBD2 matching over 7 bases. Germline V gene sequence: CDR1 MNHEY, CDR2 SVGAGI. The ends lost 8 bases at V and 4 bases at J; junction bases unmatched: 11. The CDR3 totals 14 residues. The CDR3 sequence is CASDSGGTQYEQYF. The CDR3 DNA is TGTGCCAGCGACTCCGGGGGGACTCAGTACGAGCAGTACTTC.

The rearrangement links TRBV30 to TRBJ1-1; TRBD1 is a possible D gene (5 bases). V dropped 7 bases and J dropped 6 bases, with 21 bases sitting between them. This CDR3 is built from 14 residues. CDR1 is GTSNPN, CDR2 SVGIG, per germline (reference sequence). The CDR3 region is CASRVGQLGAEAFF. The CDR3 coding sequence is TGTGCCTCAAGGGTGGGGCAGTTAGGTGCTGAAGCTTTCTTT.

The chain employs TRBV19 and TRBJ1-1, with D uncertain. There are 13 residues in the CDR3. V lost 5 bases and J lost 0, with 7 bases in between. Germline-derived CDR1 and CDR2 are LNHDA and SQIVND (reference sequence). The CDR3 sequence: CASSLLLNTEAFF. Written as DNA, the CDR3 is TGTGCCAGTAGTCTACTTTTGAACACTGAAGCTTTCTTT. Supplemented by reference TRBV19 and TRBJ1-1, the full variable domain reads DGGITQSPKYLFRKEGQNVTLSCEQNLNHDAMYWYRQDPGQGLRLIYYSQIVNDFQKGDIAEGYSVSREKKESFPLTVTSAQKNPTAFYLCASSLLLNTEAFFGQGTRLTVV.

The V gene is TRBV7-8, the J gene TRBJ2-7; 8 nucleotides match TRBD2. In germline, CDR1 is SGHVS, CDR2 FQNEAQ. J gave up 6 bases and V 1 base, and 8 bases lay outside the gene matches. This CDR3 spans 15 amino acids. In nucleotides, the CDR3 is TGTGCCAGCAGCTTAGTGGCGGGAGGACTCCTCGAGCAGTACTTC. Amino acids: CASSLVAGGLLEQYF.

The chain carries TRBV28 and TRBJ1-1; TRBD1 matches 8 bases. The CDR3 totals 18 residues. CDR1 is MDHEN and CDR2 is SYDVKM in the germline V gene. V lost 4 bases to trimming and J lost 2 bases; unmatched junction nucleotides: 15. CDR3 sequence (DNA): TGTGCCAGCAGTTCCGCGGTAGGCACAGGGGGAATAAACACTGAAGCTTTCTTT. It translates to CASSSAVGTGGINTEAFF.

The chain employs TRBV28 and TRBJ2-7; 8 bases align to TRBD2. The junction had 3 bases not matched to a gene; V was cut back by 2 bases and J by 6 bases. The germline V gene has CDR1 MDHEN and CDR2 SYDVKM. The CDR3 spans 13 residues. CDR3 DNA: TGTGCCAGCAGTTTAGGACTAGCCCGCGAGCAGTACTTC. Its protein is CASSLGLAREQYF.

The chain couples TRBV5-4 to TRBJ2-5, with 9 bases lining up with TRBD1. Germline CDR1 SGHNT, CDR2 YYREEE (reference sequence). The CDR3 loop spans 14 amino acids. V lost 4 bases, J lost 5 bases, and 6 bases stayed unmatched. CDR3 in DNA: TGTGCCAGCAGCCTCCGGACAGGGGTTGAGACCCAGTACTTC. Encoded protein: CASSLRTGVETQYF. The full variable domain, with the rest looked up from reference TRBV5-4 and TRBJ2-5, is ETGVTQSPTHLIKTRGQQVTLRCSSQSGHNTVSWYQQALGQGPQFIFQYYREEENGRGNFPPRFSGLQFPNYSSELNVNALELDDSALYLCASSLRTGVETQYFGPGTRLLVL.

V usage is TRBV10-3 and J usage is TRBJ1-1; D remains ambiguous. The CDR3 runs to 13 residues. Germline V lookup: CDR1 ENHRY, CDR2 SYGVKD. Deletions cut 11 bases from V and 3 bases from J, with 16 bases between. CDR3 nucleotide sequence: TGTGCCTCCGAACGGGTACGAGACACTGAAGCTTTCTTT. Residues: CASERVRDTEAFF.